This entry features one T cell receptor beta chain sequence. This sample was taken from a study of blood T cell repertoires in COVID-19. Study information: The United States, Italy and Spain were the sources of the acute and convalescent COVID-19 samples. T cells, B-cell-depleted T cells, or PBMCs supplied cDNA or gDNA.

V was clipped by 3 bases and J by 3 bases, with 14 bases between them. The CDR3 is made up of 15 amino acids. Germline CDR1 ENHRY, CDR2 SYGVKD. Authors' data handling: From reference gene primer amplification, estimates of nucleated cell counts were derived. Some clones are missing from TCRdb's copy, which holds only in-frame ones; the method was immunoSEQ multiplex PCR. The V and J calls and clone size are taken from that table; D and trimming were inferred from the DNA. The sample holds roughly 320,000 clones, 65% to 90% seen once. The chain is built from TRBV10-3 and TRBJ1-1; tentative D call: TRBD1 (6 bases). The sequenced material came from peripheral blood. This sequence was found in a human donor in a cohort sampled during active COVID-19. CDR3 sequence (DNA): TGTGCCATCAGTGATGGTACAGGGATGGACACTGAAGCTTTCTTT. Translated: CAISDGTGMDTEAFF.